This T cell receptor beta chain was captured in a study of cytomegalovirus exposure and HLA in healthy donors. Findings and limits, study-wide: Subsequent analysis showed first-cohort TCR clusters tending to co-occur in 95 to 150 validation repertoires.

The donors belonged to the roughly 110-subject validation cohort, separate from the roughly 720-subject first cohort. The CDR3 contains 15 residues. CDR1 SNHLY and CDR2 FYNNEI come from the germline V gene. The V end was cut by 1 base, the J end by 0 bases, with 7 bases between. Of note for this clone: What it binds is unknown.

Assay: immunoSEQ multiplex PCR; the TCRdb copy retains only in-frame clones and omits some. The sample shows 85,000 to 120,000 clones, roughly nine tenths of them seen only once. Input material: PBMCs. The rearrangement links TRBV2 to TRBJ1-5; the D is unclear. The clonotype comes from a woman in her late teens or twenties in good health and CMV-seropositive. The CDR3 region is CASSEGLLSNQPQHF. CDR3 sequence (DNA): TGTGCCAGCAGTGAAGGACTGCTTAGCAATCAGCCCCAGCATTTT. The whole variable domain, remainder taken from reference TRBV2 and TRBJ1-5, is EPEVTQTPSHQVTQMGQEVILRCVPISNHLYFYWYRQILGQKVEFLVSFYNNEISEKSEIFDDQFSVERPDGSNFTLKIRSTKLEDSAMYFCASSEGLLSNQPQHFGDGTRLSIL.